This T cell receptor beta chain was obtained from a study of T cell repertoires in cytomegalovirus infection. One entry per CDR3 protein, called by TCRdb with MiXCR from the reads. The data contain around 740,000 distinct CDR3 sequences, roughly 36% of them singletons. The CDR3 is made up of 17 amino acids. The ends lost 5 bases at V and 12 bases at J; junction bases unmatched: 18. The germline V gene has CDR1 SEHNR and CDR2 FQNEAQ (reference sequence). The sequenced sample consisted of PBMCs. This chain connects TRBV7-9 to TRBJ2-1; 11 nucleotides agree with TRBD2. The TCR was taken from a human donor in good health (CMV status not recorded). Some clones in this sample may be carry-over from other donors' samples. The DNA for the CDR3 is TGTGCCAGCAGCGCTTCTCACGTAGCGGGGGGGGAGAACGGGCAGTTCTTC. Protein sequence: CASSASHVAGGENGQFF.